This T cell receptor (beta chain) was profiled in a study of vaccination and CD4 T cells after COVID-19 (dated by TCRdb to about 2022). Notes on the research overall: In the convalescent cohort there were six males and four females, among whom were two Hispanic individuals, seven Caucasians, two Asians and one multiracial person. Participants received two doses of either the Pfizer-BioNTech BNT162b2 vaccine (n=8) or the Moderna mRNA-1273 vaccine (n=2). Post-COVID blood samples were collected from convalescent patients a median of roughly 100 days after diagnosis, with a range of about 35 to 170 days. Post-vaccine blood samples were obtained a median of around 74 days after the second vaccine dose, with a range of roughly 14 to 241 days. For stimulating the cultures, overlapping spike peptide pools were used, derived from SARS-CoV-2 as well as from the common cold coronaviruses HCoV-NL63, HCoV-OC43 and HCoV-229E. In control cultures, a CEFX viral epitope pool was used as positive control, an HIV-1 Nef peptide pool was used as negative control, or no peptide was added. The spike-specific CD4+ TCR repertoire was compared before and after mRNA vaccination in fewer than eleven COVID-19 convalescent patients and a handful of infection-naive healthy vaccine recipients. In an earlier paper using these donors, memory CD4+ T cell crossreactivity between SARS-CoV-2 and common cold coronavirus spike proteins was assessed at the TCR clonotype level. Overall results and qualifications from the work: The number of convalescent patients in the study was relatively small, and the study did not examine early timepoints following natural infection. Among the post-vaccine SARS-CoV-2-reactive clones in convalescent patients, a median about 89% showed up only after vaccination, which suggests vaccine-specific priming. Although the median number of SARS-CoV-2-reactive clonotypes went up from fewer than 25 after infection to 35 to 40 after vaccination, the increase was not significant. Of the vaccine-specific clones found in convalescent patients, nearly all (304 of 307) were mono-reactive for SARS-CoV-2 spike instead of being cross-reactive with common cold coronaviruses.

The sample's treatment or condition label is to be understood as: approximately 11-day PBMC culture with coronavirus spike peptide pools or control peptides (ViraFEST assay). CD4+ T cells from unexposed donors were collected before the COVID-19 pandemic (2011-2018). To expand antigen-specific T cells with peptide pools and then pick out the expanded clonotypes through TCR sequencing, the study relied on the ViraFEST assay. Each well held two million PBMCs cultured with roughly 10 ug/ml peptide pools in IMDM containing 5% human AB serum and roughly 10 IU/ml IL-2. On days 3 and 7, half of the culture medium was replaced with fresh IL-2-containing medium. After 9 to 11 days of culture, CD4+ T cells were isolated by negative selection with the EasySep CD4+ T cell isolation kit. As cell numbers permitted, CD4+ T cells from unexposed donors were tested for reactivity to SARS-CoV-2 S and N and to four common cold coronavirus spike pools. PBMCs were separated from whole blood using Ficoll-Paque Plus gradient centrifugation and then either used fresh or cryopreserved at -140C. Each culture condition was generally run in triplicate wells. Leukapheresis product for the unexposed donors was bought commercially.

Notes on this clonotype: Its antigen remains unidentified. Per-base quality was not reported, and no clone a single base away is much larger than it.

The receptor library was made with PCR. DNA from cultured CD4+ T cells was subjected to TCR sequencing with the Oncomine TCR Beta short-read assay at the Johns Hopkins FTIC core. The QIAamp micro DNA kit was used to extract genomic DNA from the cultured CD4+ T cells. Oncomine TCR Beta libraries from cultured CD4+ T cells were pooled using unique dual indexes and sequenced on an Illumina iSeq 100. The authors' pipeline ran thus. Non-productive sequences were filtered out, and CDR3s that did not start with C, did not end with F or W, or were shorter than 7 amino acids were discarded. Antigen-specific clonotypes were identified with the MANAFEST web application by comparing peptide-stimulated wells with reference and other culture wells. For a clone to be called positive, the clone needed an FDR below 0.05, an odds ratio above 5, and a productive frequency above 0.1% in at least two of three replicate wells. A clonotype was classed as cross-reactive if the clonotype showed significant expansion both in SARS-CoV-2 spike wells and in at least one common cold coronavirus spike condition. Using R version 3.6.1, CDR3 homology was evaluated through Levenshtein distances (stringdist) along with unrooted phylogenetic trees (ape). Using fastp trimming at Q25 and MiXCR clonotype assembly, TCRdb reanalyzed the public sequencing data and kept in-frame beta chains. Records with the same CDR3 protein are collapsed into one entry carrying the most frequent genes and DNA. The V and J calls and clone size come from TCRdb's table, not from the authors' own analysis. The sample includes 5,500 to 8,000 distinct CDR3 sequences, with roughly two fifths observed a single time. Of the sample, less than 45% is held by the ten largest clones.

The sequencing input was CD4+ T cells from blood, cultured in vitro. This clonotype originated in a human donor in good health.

The DNA sequence is as follows: TGTGCCAGCAGCTTATTGACGGAGATACTGAGTTATGGCTACACCTTC. Translation gives CASSLLTEILSYGYTF. The V and J segments used are TRBV5-6 and TRBJ1-2, with the D gene not confidently named. V is clipped by 2 bases and J by 5 bases, and the sequence between their germline boundaries is 19 bases long. The germline V gene gives CDR1 as SGHDT and CDR2 as YYEEEE. The CDR3 has 16 amino acids, counting the end cysteine and phenylalanine. The read is trimmed to its CDR3 DNA, 48 bases read in frame from base 1.